This passage covers 23 T cell receptor beta chains from one sample sequenced in a study of blood T cells in healthy people across ages. Then a second PCR, running roughly 7 to 11 cycles, was carried out with a sample-barcoded 5' primer and a J-beta primer mix. MiXCR, run by TCRdb on the 5' RACE reads, gives a single entry per CDR3 protein. The sample gives some 760,000 distinct CDR3 sequences, 20% to 30% of which show up once; 8% to 10% is in the top ten. The sample also formed part of further work on T cells of mothers and their children.

Sequencing used blood. All receptors derive from a boy younger than 18 in good health.

In this sample, this clonotype turned up a few times. The chain employs TRBV2 and TRBJ2-5; no reliable D call. Trimming took 11 bases from V and 5 from J, leaving 27 bases between them. Germline loops: CDR1 SNHLY, CDR2 FYNNEI. There are 16 residues in the CDR3. CDR3 sequence (DNA): TGTGCCGACATAGGGCCCCTGTACGATACACGGGAGACCCAGTACTTC. Translation: CADIGPLYDTRETQYF.

With regard to this clonotype: The conserved closing phenylalanine or tryptophan is absent in this CDR3, likely reflecting a read error. This chain links TRBV12-3 or TRBV12-4 with TRBJ2-3; D is uncertain. CDR3 length: 14 amino acids. In nucleotides, the CDR3 is TGTGCCAGTTCGAGCATGGCGACCACAGATATGCAGTATTCT. Protein product: CASSSMATTDMQYS.

The chain uses TRBV7-9 and TRBJ1-3; D might be TRBD1 (5 bases). Germline CDR1 SEHNR, CDR2 FQNEAQ (reference sequence). V was clipped by 3 bases and J by 0 bases, with 9 bases between them. The CDR3 is 15 amino acids. The CDR3 protein is CASSFGANSGNTIYF. DNA for the CDR3: TGTGCCAGCAGCTTTGGGGCTAACTCTGGAAACACCATATATTTT.

The rearrangement joins TRBV6-2 or TRBV6-3 to TRBJ2-2; D remains unclear. Germline V gene data show CDR1 as MNHEY and CDR2 as SVGEGT. Trimming took off 2 bases at V and 7 bases at J, with 5 bases between the two ends. CDR3 length: 12 residues. The CDR3 protein is CASSYSNGELFF. CDR3 in DNA: TGTGCCAGCAGTTACAGTAACGGGGAGCTGTTTTTT.

The chain joins TRBV7-6 to TRBJ2-5, with D perhaps matching TRBD2 (6 bases). V lost 5 bases to trimming and J lost 13 bases, with 20 bases between them. Germline CDR1 SGHVS, CDR2 FNYEAQ. The CDR3 is made up of 13 amino acids. CDR3 protein: CASSPYLAGRSYF. The CDR3 DNA sequence: TGTGCCAGCAGCCCATACCTGGCGGGAAGGTCGTACTTC.

This clonotype was counted between two and nine times. The rearrangement uses TRBV9 and TRBJ2-5; 9 bases agree with TRBD2. The tail of the sequence fits TRBJ2-1 better, so the J call may be wrong. The CDR3 is made up of 15 amino acids. Germline CDR1 SGDLS, CDR2 YYNGEE. CDR3 sequence (DNA): TGTGCCAGCAGCGGCTCCGGGACTAGCCCCGATGAGCAGTTCTTC. Protein sequence: CASSGSGTSPDEQFF.

A few counts support this clonotype. The chain links TRBV15 to TRBJ2-5; D is ambiguous. Trimming removed 0 bases at V and 3 bases at J, with 11 bases between. This CDR3 contains 15 residues. Germline loops: CDR1 LNHNV, CDR2 YYDKDF (reference sequence). In DNA, the CDR3 is TGTGCCACCAGCAGAGATATGACACTTGAAGAGACCCAGTACTTC. It is translated as CATSRDMTLEETQYF. Using reference TRBV15 and TRBJ2-5 for the parts outside the CDR3, the full variable domain is DAMVIQNPRYQVTQFGKPVTLSCSQTLNHNVMYWYQQKSSQAPKLLFHYYDKDFNNEADTPDNFQSRRPNTSFCFLDIRSPGLGDTAMYLCATSRDMTLEETQYFGPGTRLLVL.

This clonotype came up a few times. V is TRBV12-5 and J is TRBJ2-3; D is unclear. CDR1 and CDR2 from the germline V gene are LGHNT and FRNRAP. The CDR3 extends over 15 amino acids. The V end was cut by 0 bases, the J end by 4 bases, with 11 bases between. Here the CDR3 DNA reads TGTGCTAGTGGTTTGGTAACCCTCCAGCCAGATACGCAGTATTTT. The encoded protein is CASGLVTLQPDTQYF.

The rearrangement joins TRBV7-2 to TRBJ2-3; D remains unclear. V lost 5 bases to trimming and J lost 1 base, with 10 bases between them. Germline lookup yields CDR1 SGHTA and CDR2 FQGNSA. CDR3 length: 14 amino acids. The DNA for the CDR3 is TGTGCCAGCAGCCGCCTTTCGGGCACAGATACGCAGTATTTT. This translates into CASSRLSGTDTQYF.

The chain recombines TRBV11-2 with TRBJ2-3; TRBD2 aligns across 11 bases. This CDR3 region has 16 residues. Germline CDR1 and CDR2: SGHAT and FQNNGV. The J segment lost 6 bases and the V segment lost 1 base, leaving 6 bases of the junction unmatched. The CDR3 loop is CASSLGTSGGWDTQYF. The CDR3 DNA sequence: TGTGCCAGCAGCTTAGGAACTAGCGGGGGATGGGATACGCAGTATTTT.

Only a few counts were recorded for this clonotype. This sequence joins TRBV12-3 or TRBV12-4 and TRBJ2-2, with D perhaps TRBD1 (5 bases). CDR3 length: 15 residues. V was shortened by 8 bases and J by 2 bases, with 15 bases between the two germline ends. CDR3 DNA sequence: TGTGCCAGCGGGGCGTTTTCCCCTAACACCGGGGAGCTGTTTTTT. Amino acid sequence: CASGAFSPNTGELFF.

In its sample, this clonotype was seen a few times. The CDR3 coding sequence is TGCAGCGTTACCGGGACTAGCGGGGTTAACGAGCAGTACTTC. This translates into CSVTGTSGVNEQYF. This rearrangement joins TRBV29-1 to TRBJ2-7, with TRBD2 matching over 13 bases. There are 14 residues in the CDR3. The J segment lost 5 bases and the V segment lost 5 bases, leaving 6 bases of the junction unmatched. CDR1 is SQVTM and CDR2 is ANQGSEA in the germline V gene.

This clonotype was picked up a small number of times. The V gene is TRBV5-5, the J gene TRBJ2-7; perhaps TRBD2 as D (6 bases). CDR1 is SGHKS, CDR2 YYEKEE, per germline (reference sequence). The V gene lost 0 bases and the J gene lost 0 bases, with 7 bases spanning the gap. CDR3 length equals 14 residues. The CDR3 region has the DNA TGTGCCAGCAGCTTGGTGACTAGCTCCTACGAGCAGTACTTC. Amino acids: CASSLVTSSYEQYF.

The chain joins TRBV10-3 to TRBJ2-3; perhaps D is TRBD1 or TRBD2 (5 bases each). V gave up 5 bases and J gave up 6 bases, with 15 bases separating them. The CDR3 extends over 14 amino acids. Germline CDR1 is ENHRY and CDR2 is SYGVKD. CDR3 protein: CAISQPRDPDTQYF. CDR3 sequence (DNA): TGTGCCATCAGTCAGCCCCGGGACCCGGATACGCAGTATTTT.

The chain uses TRBV12-5 and TRBJ1-4; 9 bases are a match to TRBD1. The junction had 9 bases not matched to a gene; V was cut back by 3 bases and J by 7 bases. This CDR3 region has 16 residues. Germline CDR1 reads LGHNT; CDR2 reads FRNRAP. The CDR3 region is CASGFQPTGGSEKLFF. CDR3 bases: TGTGCTAGTGGTTTCCAACCGACAGGGGGAAGTGAAAAACTGTTTTTT.

This clonotype showed up just a few times. CDR3 DNA: TGCGCCAGCAGCTTGTATGAGGCTGGGAATGAGCAGTTCTTC. Protein sequence: CASSLYEAGNEQFF. The chain has TRBV5-1 and TRBJ2-1; D gene unclear. Between the trimmed V and J ends, which lost 1 base and 7 bases, there was a span of 12 bases. Germline V gene sequence: CDR1 SGHRS, CDR2 YFSETQ. CDR3 length equals 14 residues.

The chain links TRBV28 to TRBJ2-7; 7 nucleotides match TRBD1. Trimming took 6 bases from V and 6 from J; bases not matched to a gene: 5. The CDR3 covers 12 residues. Germline V gives CDR1 MDHEN, CDR2 SYDVKM. Here the CDR3 reads CASRQQGTEQYF. CDR3 coding DNA: TGTGCCAGCAGACAACAGGGGACCGAGCAGTACTTC.

This clonotype was counted between two and nine times. The V and J genes are TRBV6-2 or TRBV6-3 and TRBJ2-1; the match to TRBD1 covers 7 bases. Germline CDR1 reads MNHEY; CDR2 reads SVGEGT. This CDR3 spans 14 amino acids. The trim removed 3 bases at V and 5 bases at J, leaving 4 bases unmatched. The CDR3 DNA follows: TGTGCCAGCAGTTATGGGACAGCCCACAATGAGCAGTTCTTC. It is translated as CASSYGTAHNEQFF.

This clonotype turned up a few times. This chain joins TRBV12-3 or TRBV12-4 and TRBJ2-5; D possibly corresponds to TRBD1 (6 bases). The CDR3 totals 15 residues. Trimming shortened V by 2 bases and J by 1 base, and 11 bases separated the two germline ends. The CDR3, as DNA: TGTGCCAGCAGTTTAAGTCAGGGGACCCAAGAGACCCAGTACTTC. It encodes CASSLSQGTQETQYF.

J is TRBJ1-4 and V is TRBV3-1; 7 bases align to TRBD1. The germline V gene has CDR1 LGHDT and CDR2 YNNKEL (reference sequence). The CDR3 extends over 15 amino acids. V was pared by 6 bases and J by 0 bases, with 4 bases of the junction left unmatched. CDR3 nucleotides: TGTGCCAGCAGATCCGACAGGGCAACTAATGAAAAACTGTTTTTT. Amino acid sequence: CASRSDRATNEKLFF.

This chain uses TRBV4-3 with TRBJ2-5; perhaps TRBD1 as D (6 bases). The CDR3 consists of 17 residues. Trimming shortened V by 0 bases and J by 4 bases, and 18 bases separated the two germline ends. Germline assignment: CDR1 LGHNA and CDR2 YSLEER. The CDR3 DNA is TGCGCCAGCAGCCAAGATGGGGGACAAGACCTGGGAGAGACCCAGTACTTC. Translating gives CASSQDGGQDLGETQYF.

As for this clonotype: Its ends do not fully match the called genes, so a read error is possible. V and J are TRBV6-5 and TRBJ2-7, with 8 nucleotides matching TRBD2. Germline CDR1 is MNHEY and CDR2 is SVGAGI. The length of the CDR3 is 15 residues. CDR3 bases: TGTGCCGGCAGCCTTAGCGGGACCCCCCCCTACGAGCAGTACTTC. Amino acids: CAGSLSGTPPYEQYF.

The chain employs TRBV10-3 and TRBJ2-5; D is perhaps TRBD2 (7 bases). This CDR3 is 15 amino acids long. Trimming left V 10 bases short and J 2 bases short, with 20 bases between. CDR1 and CDR2 from the germline V gene are ENHRY and SYGVKD. In DNA form, the CDR3 reads TGTGCCACGTTGTCAGGCGGGGGCCCTCAAGAGACCCAGTACTTC. This translates into CATLSGGGPQETQYF.